The sequence of this TCR beta chain was determined in a study of blood T cell repertoires in COVID-19. Study details: The United States, Italy and Spain supplied acute and convalescent COVID-19 samples.

Profiled with immunoSEQ multiplex PCR; TCRdb holds only in-frame clones, not every one. Of 120,000 to 150,000 clones in the sample, 85% to 90% were seen once. In this sample, this clone turned up once. Trimming removed 3 bases at V and 8 bases at J, with 10 bases between. Germline V CDR1 and CDR2: GTSNPN, SVGIG (reference sequence). The CDR3 extends over 12 amino acids. Sequences were obtained from peripheral blood. The chain employs TRBV30 and TRBJ1-4; a weak D match, TRBD1 (6 bases). The receptor comes from a woman aged 45 to 65 with active or convalescent COVID-19. The DNA for the CDR3 is TGTGCCTGGAGCAGGACAGAGGAAAAACTGTTTTTT. This sequence encodes CAWSRTEEKLFF.